This TCR beta chain comes out of a study of identical twins. The V segment lost 3 bases and the J segment 7 bases; nucleotides outside the gene matches: 11. CDR3 length equals 17 residues. Germline V CDR1 and CDR2: MGHDK, SYGVNS. In its sample, this clonotype was seen a few times. Addition of a universal primer site occurred through template switching, and cDNA carried unique molecular identifiers. Each CDR3 protein gets one entry after TCRdb re-called the 5' RACE reads with MiXCR. The table records around 500,000 distinct CDR3 sequences, 11% to 15% of them present only once. These data are also associated with another study on yellow fever vaccine responses in identical twins.

Sequenced: CD4+ T cells sorted from blood. J is TRBJ2-1 and V is TRBV25-1; 11 bases map to TRBD2. This receptor was identified in a young woman in good health. CDR3 loop: CASSDWGTSGQTNEQFF. CDR3 nucleotide sequence: TGTGCCAGCAGTGATTGGGGGACTAGCGGTCAAACTAATGAGCAGTTCTTC.